The T cell receptor (beta chain) under discussion was sequenced for a study of CD4 and CD8 cells across lung adenocarcinoma regions (dated by TCRdb to the late 2010s). Looking at the study overall: Intratumor heterogeneity of the T cell receptor repertoire was examined by comparing tumor centers with tumor margins.

In its sample, this clonotype comes out as large (0.1 to 1%). Which antigen it targets is not known. Base quality data are lacking; no much larger clone is found one base away. Libraries came from PCR. The instrument was a HiSeq X Ten. The public sequencing data were trimmed at Q25 with fastp and processed into clonotypes with MiXCR by TCRdb, which kept only in-frame beta chains. Rows merge per CDR3 protein into single entries with the most common DNA and genes. This sample has approximately 9,600 distinct CDR3 sequences in its table, and 40% to 55% of those were observed once. The top ten clonotypes cover roughly 18% of the sample. Patients with localized lung adenocarcinoma, a subtype of non-small cell lung cancer, were used as donors. These samples came from the margins of localized lung adenocarcinomas. For TCR repertoire analysis, CD4+ T cells taken from tumor tissue were profiled apart from CD8+ T cells.

The sample consisted of CD4+ T cells from the margin of a lung tumor. Explained via the paper, the cell subset or site label denotes: tumor margin region. The clonotype comes from a female donor with lung adenocarcinoma. The CD4 and CD8 labels of this study may be unreliable.

The sequenced DNA: TGTGCCAGCAGACGCCCGGGACAGGGAGTCAATGAGCAGTTCTTC. Translated, it gives CASRRPGQGVNEQFF. The chain is made from TRBV6-5 and TRBJ2-1; 9 nucleotides in the junction match TRBD1. Compared with germline, V lacks 6 bases and J lacks 6 bases; bases without a gene match: 9. The CDR3 runs 15 residues from the cysteine to the phenylalanine. CDR3 DNA only is kept here, 45 bases in frame from base 1. The germline V gene sets CDR1 to MNHEY and CDR2 to SVGAGI.